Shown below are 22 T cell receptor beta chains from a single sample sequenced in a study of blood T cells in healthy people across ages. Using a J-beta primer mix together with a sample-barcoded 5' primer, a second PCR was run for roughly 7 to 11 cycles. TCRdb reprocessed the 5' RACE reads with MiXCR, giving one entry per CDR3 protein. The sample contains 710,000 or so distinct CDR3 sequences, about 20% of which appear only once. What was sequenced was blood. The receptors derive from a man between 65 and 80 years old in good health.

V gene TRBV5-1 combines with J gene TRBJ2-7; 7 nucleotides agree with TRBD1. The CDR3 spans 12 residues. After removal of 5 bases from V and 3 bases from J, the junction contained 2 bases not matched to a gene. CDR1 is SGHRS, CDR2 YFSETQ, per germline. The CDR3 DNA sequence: TGCGCCAGCAGGCAGGGGGACTACGAGCAGTACTTC. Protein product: CASRQGDYEQYF.

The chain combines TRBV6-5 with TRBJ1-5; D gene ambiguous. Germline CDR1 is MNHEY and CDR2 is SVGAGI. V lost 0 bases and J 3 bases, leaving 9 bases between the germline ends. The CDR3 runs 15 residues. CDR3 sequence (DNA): TGTGCCAGCAGTTACTCGATGGACTCCAATCAGCCCCAGCATTTT. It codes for CASSYSMDSNQPQHF.

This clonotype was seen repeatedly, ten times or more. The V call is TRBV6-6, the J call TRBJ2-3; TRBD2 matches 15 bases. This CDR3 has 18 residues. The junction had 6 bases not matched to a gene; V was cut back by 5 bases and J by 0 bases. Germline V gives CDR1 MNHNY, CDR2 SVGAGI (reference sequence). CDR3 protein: CASSPGLAGGLSTDTQYF. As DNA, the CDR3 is TGTGCCAGCAGTCCGGGACTAGCGGGAGGTCTTAGCACAGATACGCAGTATTTT.

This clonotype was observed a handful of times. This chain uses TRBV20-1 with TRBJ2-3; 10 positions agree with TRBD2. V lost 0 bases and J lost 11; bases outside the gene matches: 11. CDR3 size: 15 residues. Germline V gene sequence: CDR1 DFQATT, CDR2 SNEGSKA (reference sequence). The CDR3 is CSARDRVAGGRLQYF. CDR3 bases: TGCAGTGCTAGAGATCGGGTAGCGGGGGGCCGGTTGCAGTATTTT.

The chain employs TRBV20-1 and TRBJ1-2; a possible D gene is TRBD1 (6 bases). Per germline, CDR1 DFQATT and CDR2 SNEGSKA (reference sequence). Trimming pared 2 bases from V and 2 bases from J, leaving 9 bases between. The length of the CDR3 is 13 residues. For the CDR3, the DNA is TGCAGTGCTAGATTGACAGGCAACTATGGCTACACCTTC. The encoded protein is CSARLTGNYGYTF.

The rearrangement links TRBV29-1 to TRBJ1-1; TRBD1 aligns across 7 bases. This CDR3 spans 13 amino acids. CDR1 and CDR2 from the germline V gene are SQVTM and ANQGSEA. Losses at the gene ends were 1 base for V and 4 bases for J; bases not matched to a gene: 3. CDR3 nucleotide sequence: TGCAGCGTTGAAGCGAGGGGGCCCACTGAAGCTTTCTTT. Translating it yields CSVEARGPTEAFF.

CDR3 loop: CASSSDTSTEAFF. CDR3 sequence (DNA): TGTGCCAGCAGTTCAGACACGAGCACTGAAGCTTTCTTT. This rearrangement joins TRBV12-3 or TRBV12-4 to TRBJ1-1; D not resolved. The CDR3 length is 13 residues. The V end was cut by 4 bases, the J end by 4 bases, with 10 bases between.

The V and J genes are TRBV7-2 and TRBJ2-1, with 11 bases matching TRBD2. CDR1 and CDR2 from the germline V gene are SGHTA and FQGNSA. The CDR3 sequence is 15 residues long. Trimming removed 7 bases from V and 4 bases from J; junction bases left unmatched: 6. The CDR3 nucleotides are TGTGCCAGCACCTTTAGCGGGGGGGCGTACAATGAGCAGTTCTTC. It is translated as CASTFSGGAYNEQFF.

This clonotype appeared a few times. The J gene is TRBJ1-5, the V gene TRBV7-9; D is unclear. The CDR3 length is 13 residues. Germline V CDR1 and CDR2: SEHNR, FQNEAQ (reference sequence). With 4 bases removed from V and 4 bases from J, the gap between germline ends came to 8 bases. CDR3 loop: CASSSARNQPQHF. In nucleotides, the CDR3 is TGTGCCAGCAGCTCCGCTAGAAATCAGCCCCAGCATTTT.

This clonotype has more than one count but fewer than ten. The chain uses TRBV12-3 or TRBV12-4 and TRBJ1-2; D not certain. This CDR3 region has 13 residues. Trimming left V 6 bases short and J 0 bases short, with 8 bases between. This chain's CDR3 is CASSWAPNYGYTF. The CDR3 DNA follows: TGTGCCAGCAGCTGGGCTCCTAACTATGGCTACACCTTC.

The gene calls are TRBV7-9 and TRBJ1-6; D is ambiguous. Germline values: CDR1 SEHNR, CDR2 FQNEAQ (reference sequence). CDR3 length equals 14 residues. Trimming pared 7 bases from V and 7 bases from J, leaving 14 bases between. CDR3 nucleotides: TGTGCCAGCACTCACGGACGGGAAAATTCACCCCTCCACTTT. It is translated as CASTHGRENSPLHF.

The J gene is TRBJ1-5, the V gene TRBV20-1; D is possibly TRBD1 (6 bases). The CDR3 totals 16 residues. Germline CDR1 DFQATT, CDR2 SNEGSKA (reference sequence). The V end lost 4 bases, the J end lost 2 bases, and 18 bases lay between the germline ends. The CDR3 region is CSATMWGARGNQPQHF. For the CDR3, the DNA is TGCAGTGCTACCATGTGGGGGGCGCGGGGCAATCAGCCCCAGCATTTT.

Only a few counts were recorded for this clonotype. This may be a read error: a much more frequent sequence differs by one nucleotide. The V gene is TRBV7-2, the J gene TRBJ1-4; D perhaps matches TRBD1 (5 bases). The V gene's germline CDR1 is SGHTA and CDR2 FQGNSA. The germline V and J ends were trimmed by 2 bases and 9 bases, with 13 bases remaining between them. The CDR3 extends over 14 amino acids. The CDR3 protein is CASSLSQGGKKLFF. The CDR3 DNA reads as TGTGCCAGCAGCTTAAGCCAGGGAGGTAAAAAACTGTTTTTT.

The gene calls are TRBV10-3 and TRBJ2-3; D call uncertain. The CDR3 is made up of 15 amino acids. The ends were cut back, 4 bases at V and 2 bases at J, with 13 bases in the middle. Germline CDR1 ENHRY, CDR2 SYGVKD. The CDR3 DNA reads TGTGCCATCAGTGCGTCGGCTGAACCCACAGATACGCAGTATTTT. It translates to CAISASAEPTDTQYF.

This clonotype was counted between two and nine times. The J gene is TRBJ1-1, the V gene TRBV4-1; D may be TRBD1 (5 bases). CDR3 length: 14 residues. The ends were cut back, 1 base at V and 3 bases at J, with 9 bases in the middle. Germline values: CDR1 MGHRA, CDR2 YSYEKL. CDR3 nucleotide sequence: TGCGCCAGCAGCCAAGGGGGCAGGGACACTGAAGCTTTCTTT. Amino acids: CASSQGGRDTEAFF.

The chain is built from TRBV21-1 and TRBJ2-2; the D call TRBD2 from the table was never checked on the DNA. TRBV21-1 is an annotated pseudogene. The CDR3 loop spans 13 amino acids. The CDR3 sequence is CASSIRRAGELFF. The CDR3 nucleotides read TGTGCCAGCAGCATCCGGCGGGCCGGGGAGCTGTTTTTT.

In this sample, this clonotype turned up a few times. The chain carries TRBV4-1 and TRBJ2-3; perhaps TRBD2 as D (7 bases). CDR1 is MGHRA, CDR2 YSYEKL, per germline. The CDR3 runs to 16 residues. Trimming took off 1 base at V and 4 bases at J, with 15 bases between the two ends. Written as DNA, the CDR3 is TGCGCCAGCAGCCAAGGGGCACGGGGGGCGTCAGATACGCAGTATTTT. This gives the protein CASSQGARGASDTQYF.

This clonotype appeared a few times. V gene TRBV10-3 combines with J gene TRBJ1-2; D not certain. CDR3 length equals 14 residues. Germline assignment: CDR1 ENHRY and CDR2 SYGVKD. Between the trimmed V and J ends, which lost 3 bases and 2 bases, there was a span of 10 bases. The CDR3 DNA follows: TGTGCCATCAGTGACCCCCGATTGAACTATGGCTACACCTTC. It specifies CAISDPRLNYGYTF.

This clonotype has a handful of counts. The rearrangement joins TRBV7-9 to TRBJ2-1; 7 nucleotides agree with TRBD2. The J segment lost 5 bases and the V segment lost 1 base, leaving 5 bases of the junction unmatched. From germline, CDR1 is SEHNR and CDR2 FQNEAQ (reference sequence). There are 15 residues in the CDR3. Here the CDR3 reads CASSLGGGRNNEQFF. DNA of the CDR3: TGTGCCAGCAGCTTAGGCGGGGGACGCAACAATGAGCAGTTCTTC. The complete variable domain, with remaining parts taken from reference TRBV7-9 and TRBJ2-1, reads DTGVSQNPRHKITKRGQNVTFRCDPISEHNRLYWYRQTLGQGPEFLTYFQNEAQLEKSRLLSDRFSAERPKGSFSTLEIQRTEQGDSAMYLCASSLGGGRNNEQFFGPGTRLTVL.

The CDR3 spells CASSERQGTYEQYF. The CDR3 DNA reads TGTGCCAGCAGTGAACGACAGGGGACCTACGAGCAGTACTTC. This rearrangement joins TRBV2 to TRBJ2-7; 8 bases agree with TRBD1. The CDR3 is 14 residues long. V trimming: 2 bases; J trimming: 2 bases; junction bases outside the gene matches: 2. CDR1 and CDR2 (germline): SNHLY, FYNNEI.

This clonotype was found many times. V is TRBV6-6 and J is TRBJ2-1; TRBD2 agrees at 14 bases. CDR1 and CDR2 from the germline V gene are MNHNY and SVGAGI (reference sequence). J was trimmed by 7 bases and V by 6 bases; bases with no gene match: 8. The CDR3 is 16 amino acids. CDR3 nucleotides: TGTGCCAGCAGCCGACTAGCGGGGGGGCCGAAGAATGAGCAGTTCTTC. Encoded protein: CASSRLAGGPKNEQFF.

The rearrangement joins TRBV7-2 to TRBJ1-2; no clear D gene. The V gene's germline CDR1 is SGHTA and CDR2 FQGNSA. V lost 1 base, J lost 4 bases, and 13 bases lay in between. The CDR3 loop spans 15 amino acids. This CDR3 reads CASSLEVAGGYGYTF. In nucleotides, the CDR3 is TGTGCCAGCAGCTTAGAGGTAGCGGGCGGCTATGGCTACACCTTC.